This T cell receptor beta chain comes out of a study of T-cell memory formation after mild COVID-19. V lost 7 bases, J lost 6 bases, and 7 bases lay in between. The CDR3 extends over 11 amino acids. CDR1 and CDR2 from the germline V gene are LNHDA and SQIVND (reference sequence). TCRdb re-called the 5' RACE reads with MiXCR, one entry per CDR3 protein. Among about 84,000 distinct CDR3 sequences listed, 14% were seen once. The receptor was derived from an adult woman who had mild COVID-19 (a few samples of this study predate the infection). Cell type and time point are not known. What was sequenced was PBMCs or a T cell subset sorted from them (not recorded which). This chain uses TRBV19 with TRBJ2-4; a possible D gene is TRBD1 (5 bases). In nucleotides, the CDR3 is TGTGCCAGTACGGACATAAACATTCAGTACTTC. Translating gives CASTDINIQYF.